The following is a T cell receptor beta chain sequence with its context. The CDR3 is 14 residues long. V lost 7 bases and J lost 2, with 14 bases in between. Germline loops: CDR1 MDHEN, CDR2 SYDVKM. This sample is drawn from a study of blood T cell repertoires in COVID-19. Turning to the study itself: PBMCs, B-cell-depleted T cells, or T cells were the source of the cDNA or gDNA that made up the material.

Measured with immunoSEQ multiplex PCR; TCRdb has only the in-frame clones, and not every one. The sample has fewer than 75,000 clones; around 87% are singletons. Sequencing used peripheral blood. The chain carries TRBV28 and TRBJ1-2, with a tentative D call TRBD1 (5 bases). This clonotype was sampled from a man in his forties or fifties with active COVID-19. The CDR3, as DNA: TGTGCCAGCATCCCCTCCCGGGGGAACTATGGCTACACCTTC. It yields the protein CASIPSRGNYGYTF.